This T cell receptor beta chain appears in the sequencing data of a study of cytomegalovirus exposure and HLA in healthy donors. The study's findings and limits: An analysis that came later showed most CMV-associated TCR beta chains appearing HLA-restricted. Reports state that TCR beta sequences accurately predicted most subjects' HLA-A and HLA-B alleles.

Likely unrecorded immune exposures existed in these nominally healthy donors. The CDR3 has 15 residues. Germline V lookup: CDR1 MNHEY, CDR2 SVGAGI. Trimming took off 5 bases at V and 0 bases at J, with 13 bases between the two ends. Worth noting for this clone: Its antigen is currently unknown.

60 Vbeta and 13 Jbeta primers were used in PCR. TCRdb keeps only in-frame clones here, not all; method: immunoSEQ multiplex PCR. This sample has 120,000 or so clones, with more than 70% found just once. The sample consisted of PBMCs. The sequence was collected from a man over 45 in good health and CMV-seropositive. V usage is TRBV6-5 and J usage is TRBJ1-2, with D possibly being TRBD1 (6 bases). The CDR3 DNA reads as TGTGCCAGCAGTCGACTGGACAGAACTAACTATGGCTACACCTTC. This translates into CASSRLDRTNYGYTF.